These 22 T cell receptor beta chains share one sample of origin, sequenced in a study of T-cell reconstitution after alpha-beta-depleted transplantation in children. A TCRbeta library incorporating unique molecular identifiers was prepared. Via MiXCR, TCRdb re-called the PCR reads, giving one row per CDR3 protein. The sample includes about 300,000 distinct CDR3 sequences, around 10% of them seen just once. The sample consisted of PBMCs, taken before TCRalphabeta/CD19-depleted stem cell transplant. Receptor source: a boy in the first two years of life with acute myeloid leukemia, due to receive a stem cell transplant.

A word on this clonotype: Being one base from a much bigger clone, this may be a read error. The gene calls are TRBV28 and TRBJ2-4; D is possibly TRBD2 (6 bases). V lost 1 base to trimming and J lost 0 bases, with 19 bases between them. Germline V gives CDR1 MDHEN, CDR2 SYDVKM. This CDR3 has 19 residues. CDR3 amino acids: CASSLSGLPGLLAKNIQYF. The DNA of the CDR3 is TGTGCCAGCAGTTTATCTGGACTACCGGGCCTGTTAGCCAAAAACATTCAGTACTTC. Variable domain in full (rest from reference TRBV28 and TRBJ2-4): DVKVTQSSRYLVKRTGEKVFLECVQDMDHENMFWYRQDPGLGLRLIYFSYDVKMKEKGDIPEGYSVSREKKERFSLILESASTNQTSMYLCASSLSGLPGLLAKNIQYFGAGTRLSVL.

This clonotype was detected many times. The CDR3 nucleotides read TGTGCCAGCAGCGTAGGGACAGGGGGCTACAATGAGCAGTTCTTC. As protein: CASSVGTGGYNEQFF. The chain uses TRBV9 and TRBJ2-1, with 10 bases lining up with TRBD1. CDR1 is SGDLS and CDR2 is YYNGEE in the germline V gene. Losses at the gene ends were 0 bases for V and 3 bases for J; bases not matched to a gene: 0. The CDR3 sequence is 15 residues long.

This clonotype was found a few times. The chain couples TRBV7-6 to TRBJ2-1; tentative D call: TRBD1 (6 bases). The CDR3 is 16 amino acids. CDR1 SGHVS and CDR2 FNYEAQ come from the germline V gene. With 4 bases removed from V and 0 bases from J, the gap between germline ends came to 13 bases. This CDR3 is CASSSLDSASYNEQFF. Written as DNA, the CDR3 is TGTGCCAGCAGCTCATTGGACAGCGCCTCCTACAATGAGCAGTTCTTC.

This clonotype was observed at least ten times. This chain links TRBV7-2 with TRBJ1-3; D may be TRBD1 (6 bases). CDR3 length equals 14 residues. CDR1 is SGHTA and CDR2 is FQGNSA in the germline V gene. Trimming stripped 1 base from V and 4 bases from J, with 8 bases between. The CDR3 region is CASSLVGGGNTIYF. DNA for the CDR3: TGTGCCAGCAGCTTAGTAGGGGGGGGAAACACCATATATTTT.

In this sample, this clonotype turned up many times. The V and J genes are TRBV7-3 and TRBJ2-3, with 8 bases matching TRBD2. CDR1 SGHTA and CDR2 FQGTGA come from the germline V gene. CDR3 length equals 17 residues. Unmatched junction bases numbered 11, after V lost 4 bases and J lost 2 bases. The CDR3 bases are TGTGCCAGCAGCTCAGGGACTAGGAGTTTCCTCACAGATACGCAGTATTTT. Its protein product is CASSSGTRSFLTDTQYF.

The genes are TRBV9 and TRBJ2-1; 13 bases are a match to TRBD2. CDR3 length: 15 amino acids. Germline V gene lookup returns CDR1 SGDLS and CDR2 YYNGEE. Germline trimming cut 7 bases from V and 10 bases from J; bases unmatched to any gene: 11. CDR3 in amino acids: CASGPRLAGGFEQFF. CDR3 DNA sequence: TGTGCCAGCGGCCCCCGACTAGCGGGGGGCTTCGAGCAGTTCTTC.

The table lists this clonotype with many counts. The rearrangement links TRBV7-2 to TRBJ2-3; 13 bases match TRBD2. The CDR3 consists of 17 residues. The germline V gene has CDR1 SGHTA and CDR2 FQGNSA. With 5 bases clipped from V and 6 bases from J, the junction kept 11 bases outside the gene matches. CDR3 in DNA: TGTGCCAGCAGCCGGACTAGCGGGGGACTCCGTATCGATACGCAGTATTTT. Its translation: CASSRTSGGLRIDTQYF.

This clonotype was recorded many times. The V gene is TRBV6-5, the J gene TRBJ2-2, with 8 bases that match TRBD1. The CDR3 runs 16 residues. Germline values: CDR1 MNHEY, CDR2 SVGAGI. After removal of 0 bases from V and 4 bases from J, the junction contained 4 bases not matched to a gene. This CDR3 reads CASSYSQGVGTGELFF. As DNA, the CDR3 is TGTGCCAGCAGTTACTCACAGGGGGTGGGCACCGGGGAGCTGTTTTTT.

This clonotype appeared a few times. V and J are TRBV6-1 and TRBJ2-2, with 7 positions matching TRBD1. Germline CDR1 MNHNS, CDR2 SASEGT. The CDR3 length is 14 residues. V trimming: 7 bases; J trimming: 2 bases; junction bases outside the gene matches: 4. The DNA of the CDR3 is TGTGCCAGCAACAGGGGCTTTAACACCGGGGAGCTGTTTTTT. Translating gives CASNRGFNTGELFF.

The sample holds many counts of this clonotype. The gene calls are TRBV10-2 and TRBJ2-7; either TRBD1 or TRBD2 may fit D (5 bases each). V lost 0 bases and J lost 6, with 15 bases in between. Germline V gene lookup returns CDR1 WSHSY and CDR2 SAAADI. The CDR3 length is 15 residues. This CDR3 is CASSESRAGYAEQYF. DNA of the CDR3: TGCGCCAGCAGTGAGTCGCGGGCAGGGTATGCCGAGCAGTACTTC.

Only a few counts were recorded for this clonotype. The rearrangement joins TRBV5-1 to TRBJ2-7; 11 positions match TRBD2. Per the germline V gene, CDR1 is SGHRS and CDR2 is YFSETQ. The CDR3 runs 13 residues. V gave up 5 bases and J gave up 3 bases; unmatched junction bases: 1. CDR3 region: CASRTSGNYEQYF. CDR3 in DNA: TGCGCCAGCAGGACTAGCGGGAACTACGAGCAGTACTTC.

The chain couples TRBV5-4 to TRBJ1-4; D gene ambiguous. The germline V and J ends were trimmed by 4 bases and 7 bases, with 14 bases remaining between them. In germline, CDR1 is SGHNT, CDR2 YYREEE (reference sequence). The CDR3 loop spans 14 amino acids. The CDR3 sequence is CASSRPGRLEKLFF. The CDR3 DNA is TGTGCCAGCAGCCGTCCGGGGAGGCTTGAAAAACTGTTTTTT.

This clonotype has a count of ten or more. The rearrangement links TRBV27 to TRBJ2-7; no clear D gene. V lost 7 bases and J lost 7, with 2 bases in between. Germline V gene data show CDR1 as MNHEY and CDR2 as SMNVEV (reference sequence). This CDR3 is built from 8 residues. The CDR3 loop reads CASKEQYF. Written as DNA, the CDR3 is TGTGCCAGCAAGGAGCAGTACTTC.

This clonotype was seen at least ten times. This chain joins TRBV5-5 and TRBJ2-1; TRBD1 matches at 9 bases. V shed 3 bases and J 8 bases; nucleotides not matched to a gene: 12. Germline V lookup: CDR1 SGHKS, CDR2 YYEKEE (reference sequence). CDR3 length: 16 residues. CDR3 protein: CASSSLLGTGNHEQFF. Here the CDR3 DNA reads TGTGCCAGCAGCTCTCTCCTCGGGACAGGGAATCATGAGCAGTTCTTC.

This clonotype was seen ten or more times. V is TRBV20-1 and J is TRBJ2-7; D is perhaps TRBD2 (6 bases). From germline, CDR1 is DFQATT and CDR2 SNEGSKA (reference sequence). CDR3 size: 12 residues. Trimming left V 3 bases short and J 5 bases short, with 11 bases between. The CDR3 DNA reads as TGCAGTGCTAGCGGCGGAGGGGACGAGCAGTACTTC. Amino acid sequence: CSASGGGDEQYF.

This clonotype was counted only a few times. This chain connects TRBV18 to TRBJ2-2, with no clear D. The germline gives CDR1 KGHSH, CDR2 LQKENI. There are 14 residues in the CDR3. V lost 3 bases, J lost 1 base, and 6 bases lay in between. The CDR3 region has the DNA TGTGCCAGCTCACCGTCGATGAACACCGGGGAGCTGTTTTTT. Its translation: CASSPSMNTGELFF.

This clonotype occurred a few times. The CDR3 here is CASSLEGPVVDTQYF. CDR3 coding DNA: TGTGCCAGCAGCTTAGAGGGGCCCGTGGTCGATACGCAGTATTTT. The chain joins TRBV11-3 to TRBJ2-3, with TRBD1 as a possible D gene (5 bases). Trimming stripped 0 bases from V and 6 bases from J, with 13 bases between. This CDR3 has 15 amino acids. From germline, CDR1 is SGHNT and CDR2 YENEEA.

The chain combines TRBV4-3 with TRBJ2-1; TRBD2 might be the D (5 bases). Germline CDR1 LGHNA, CDR2 YSLEER. V lost 1 base to trimming and J lost 11 bases, with 12 bases between them. The CDR3 loop spans 13 amino acids. The CDR3 sequence: CASSQAARGKQFF. In nucleotides, the CDR3 is TGCGCCAGCAGCCAAGCGGCTCGGGGAAAGCAGTTCTTC.

Ten or more counts support this clonotype. The chain employs TRBV29-1 and TRBJ2-5; TRBD1 aligns across 7 bases. The trim removed 5 bases at V and 1 base at J, leaving 1 base unmatched. The CDR3 sequence is 12 residues long. In germline, CDR1 is SQVTM, CDR2 ANQGSEA. DNA of the CDR3: TGCAGCGTTTCAGGGGGCCAAGAGACCCAGTACTTC. This translates into CSVSGGQETQYF.

This clonotype was seen ten or more times. The V and J genes are TRBV6-5 and TRBJ1-5; unclear D gene. V gave up 2 bases and J gave up 0 bases, with 5 bases separating them. Germline-derived CDR1 and CDR2 are MNHEY and SVGAGI. The CDR3 sequence is 14 residues long. CDR3 in amino acids: CASSYGYSNQPQHF. The DNA of the CDR3 is TGTGCCAGCAGTTACGGGTATAGCAATCAGCCCCAGCATTTT.

This clonotype has at least ten counts. The CDR3 reads CARKGLAGYYEQYF. DNA of the CDR3: TGTGCCAGGAAGGGACTAGCGGGATACTACGAGCAGTACTTC. The chain combines TRBV3-1 with TRBJ2-7, with 13 bases lining up with TRBD2. This CDR3 has 14 residues. Germline values: CDR1 LGHDT, CDR2 YNNKEL (reference sequence). Trimming at V came to 9 bases and at J to 3 bases, leaving 5 bases not matched to a gene.

This clonotype was counted only a few times. V usage is TRBV20-1 and J usage is TRBJ2-1, with no clear D. CDR3 length: 13 residues. Trimming cost V 3 bases and J 4 bases, with 10 bases left between them. The germline V gene has CDR1 DFQATT and CDR2 SNEGSKA (reference sequence). The CDR3 loop is CSARLDFYNEQFF. The CDR3, as DNA: TGCAGTGCTAGGCTAGACTTTTACAATGAGCAGTTCTTC.